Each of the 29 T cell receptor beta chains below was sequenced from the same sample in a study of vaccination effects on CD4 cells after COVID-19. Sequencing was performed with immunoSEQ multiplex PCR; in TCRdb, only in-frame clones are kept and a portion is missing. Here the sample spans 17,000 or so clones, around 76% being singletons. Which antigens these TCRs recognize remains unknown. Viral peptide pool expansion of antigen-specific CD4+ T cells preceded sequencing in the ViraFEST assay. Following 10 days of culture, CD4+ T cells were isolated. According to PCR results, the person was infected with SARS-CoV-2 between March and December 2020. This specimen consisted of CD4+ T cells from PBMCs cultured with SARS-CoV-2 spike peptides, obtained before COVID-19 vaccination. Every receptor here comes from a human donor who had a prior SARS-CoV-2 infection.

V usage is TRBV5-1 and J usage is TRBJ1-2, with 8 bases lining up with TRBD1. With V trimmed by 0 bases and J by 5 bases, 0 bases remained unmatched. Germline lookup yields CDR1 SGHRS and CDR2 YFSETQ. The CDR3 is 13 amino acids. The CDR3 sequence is CASSLGTGYGYTF. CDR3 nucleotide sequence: TGCGCCAGCAGCTTGGGGACAGGGTATGGCTACACCTTC.

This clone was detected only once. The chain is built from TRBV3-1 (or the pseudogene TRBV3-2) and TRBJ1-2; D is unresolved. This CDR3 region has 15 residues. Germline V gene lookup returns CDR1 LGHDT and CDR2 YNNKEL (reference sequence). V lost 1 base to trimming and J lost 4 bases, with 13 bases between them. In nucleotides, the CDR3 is TGTGCCAGCAGCCAAGTACGCGGGAGTCTCTATGGCTACACCTTC. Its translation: CASSQVRGSLYGYTF.

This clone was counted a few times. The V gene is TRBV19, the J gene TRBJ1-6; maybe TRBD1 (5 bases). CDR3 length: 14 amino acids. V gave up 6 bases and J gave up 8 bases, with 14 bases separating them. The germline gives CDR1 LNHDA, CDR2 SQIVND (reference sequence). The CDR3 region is CASSPGRRDSPLHF. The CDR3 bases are TGTGCCAGTAGCCCGGGACGACGGGATTCACCCCTCCACTTT.

This chain's CDR3 is CASSRNTEAFF. CDR3 DNA: TGTGCCAGCAGCAGAAACACTGAAGCTTTCTTT. J is TRBJ1-1 and V is TRBV11-3; D is unclear. The germline CDR1 and CDR2 sequences are SGHNT and YENEEA. Trimming removed 5 bases from V and 2 bases from J, with 3 bases in between. The CDR3 loop spans 11 amino acids.

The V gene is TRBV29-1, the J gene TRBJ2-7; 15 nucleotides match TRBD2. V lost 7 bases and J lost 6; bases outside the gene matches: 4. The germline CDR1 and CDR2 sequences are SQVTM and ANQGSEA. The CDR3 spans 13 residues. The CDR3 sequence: CSGGLAGGGEQYF. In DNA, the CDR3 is TGCAGCGGAGGACTAGCGGGAGGGGGCGAGCAGTACTTC.

The CDR3 here is CASSEVSNQPQHF. DNA for the CDR3: TGTGCCAGCAGTGAAGTTAGCAATCAGCCCCAGCATTTT. The gene calls are TRBV2 and TRBJ1-5; D is undetermined. The CDR3 sequence is 13 residues long. V lost 1 base, J lost 0 bases, and 1 base lay in between. Germline-derived CDR1 and CDR2 are SNHLY and FYNNEI. Full variable domain (remainder filled in from reference TRBV2 and TRBJ1-5): EPEVTQTPSHQVTQMGQEVILRCVPISNHLYFYWYRQILGQKVEFLVSFYNNEISEKSEIFDDQFSVERPDGSNFTLKIRSTKLEDSAMYFCASSEVSNQPQHFGDGTRLSIL.

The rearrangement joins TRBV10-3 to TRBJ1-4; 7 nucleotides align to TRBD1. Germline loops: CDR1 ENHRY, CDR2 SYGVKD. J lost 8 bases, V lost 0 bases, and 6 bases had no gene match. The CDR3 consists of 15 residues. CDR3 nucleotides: TGTGCCATCAGTGAGTCGGTAGGGGGCGCGGAAAAACTGTTTTTT. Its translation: CAISESVGGAEKLFF.

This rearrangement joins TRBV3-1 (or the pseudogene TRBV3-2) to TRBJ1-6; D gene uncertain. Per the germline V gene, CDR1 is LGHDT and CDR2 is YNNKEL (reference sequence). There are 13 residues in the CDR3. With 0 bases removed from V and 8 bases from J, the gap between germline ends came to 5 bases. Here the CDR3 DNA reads TGTGCCAGCAGCCAAGATGGGGATTCACCCCTCCACTTT. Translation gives CASSQDGDSPLHF.

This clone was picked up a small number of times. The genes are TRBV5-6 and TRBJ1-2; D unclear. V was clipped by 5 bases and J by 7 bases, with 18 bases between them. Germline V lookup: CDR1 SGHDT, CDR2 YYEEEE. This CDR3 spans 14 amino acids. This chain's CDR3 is CASRQTRRTSGYTF. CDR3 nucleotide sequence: TGTGCCAGCAGACAAACCAGGCGTACCTCTGGCTACACCTTC.

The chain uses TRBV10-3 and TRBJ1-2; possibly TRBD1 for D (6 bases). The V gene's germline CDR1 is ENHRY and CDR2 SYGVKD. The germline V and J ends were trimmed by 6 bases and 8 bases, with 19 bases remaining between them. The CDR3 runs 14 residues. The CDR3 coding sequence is TGTGCCATCAGCCGGGACACCACTGAGGACGGCTACACCTTC. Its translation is CAISRDTTEDGYTF.

As DNA, the CDR3 is TGTGCCAGCAGCAAAAGCGGACAGGGAGCCGAGCAGTACTTC. It codes for CASSKSGQGAEQYF. The V gene is TRBV6-5, the J gene TRBJ2-7; TRBD1 matches at 8 bases. After removal of 6 bases from V and 6 bases from J, the junction contained 10 bases not matched to a gene. The CDR3 has 14 amino acids. Germline CDR1 reads MNHEY; CDR2 reads SVGAGI.

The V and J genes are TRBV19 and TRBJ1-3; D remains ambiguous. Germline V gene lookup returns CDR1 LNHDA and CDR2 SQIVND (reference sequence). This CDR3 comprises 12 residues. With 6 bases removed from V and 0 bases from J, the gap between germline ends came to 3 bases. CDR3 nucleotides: TGTGCCAGTAGCCACTCTGGAAACACCATATATTTT. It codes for CASSHSGNTIYF.

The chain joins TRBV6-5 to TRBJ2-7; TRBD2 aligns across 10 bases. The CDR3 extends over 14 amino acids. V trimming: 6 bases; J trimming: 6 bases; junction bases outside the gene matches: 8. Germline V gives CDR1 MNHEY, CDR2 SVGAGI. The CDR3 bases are TGTGCCAGCAGAACGGGACTAGCGTACCCCGAGCAGTACTTC. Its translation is CASRTGLAYPEQYF.

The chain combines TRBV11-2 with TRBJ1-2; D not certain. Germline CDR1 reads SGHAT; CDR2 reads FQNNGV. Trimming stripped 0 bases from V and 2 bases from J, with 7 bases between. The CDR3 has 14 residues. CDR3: CASSLEPGNYGYTF. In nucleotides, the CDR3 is TGTGCCAGCAGCTTAGAACCGGGGAACTATGGCTACACCTTC.

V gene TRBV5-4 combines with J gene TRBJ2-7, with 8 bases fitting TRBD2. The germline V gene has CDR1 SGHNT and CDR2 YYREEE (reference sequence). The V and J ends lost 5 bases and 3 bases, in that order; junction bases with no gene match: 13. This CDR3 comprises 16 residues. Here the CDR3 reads CASRHRRLANLYEQYF. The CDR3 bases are TGTGCCAGCAGACACCGTAGACTAGCGAACCTCTACGAGCAGTACTTC.

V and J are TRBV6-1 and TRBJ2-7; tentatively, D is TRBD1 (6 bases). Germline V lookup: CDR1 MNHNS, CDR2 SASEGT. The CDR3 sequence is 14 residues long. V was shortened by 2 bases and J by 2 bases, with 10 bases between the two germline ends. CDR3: CASSEQQGPYEQYF. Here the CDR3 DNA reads TGTGCCAGCAGTGAACAACAGGGCCCCTACGAGCAGTACTTC.

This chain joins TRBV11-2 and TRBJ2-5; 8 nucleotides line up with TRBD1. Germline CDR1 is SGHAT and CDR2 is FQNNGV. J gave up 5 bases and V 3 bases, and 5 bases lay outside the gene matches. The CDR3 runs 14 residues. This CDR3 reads CASSFGQGAETQYF. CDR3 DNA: TGTGCCAGCAGCTTTGGACAGGGAGCGGAGACCCAGTACTTC.

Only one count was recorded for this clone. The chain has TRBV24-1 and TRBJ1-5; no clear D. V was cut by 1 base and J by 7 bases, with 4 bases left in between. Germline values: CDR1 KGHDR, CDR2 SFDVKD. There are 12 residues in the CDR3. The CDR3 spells CATSDFGQPQHF. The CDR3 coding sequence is TGTGCCACCAGTGATTTCGGGCAGCCCCAGCATTTT.

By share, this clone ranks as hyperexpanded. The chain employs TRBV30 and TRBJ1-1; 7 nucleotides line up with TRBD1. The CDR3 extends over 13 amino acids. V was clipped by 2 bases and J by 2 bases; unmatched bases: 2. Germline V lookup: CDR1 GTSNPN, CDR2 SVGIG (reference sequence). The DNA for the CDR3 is TGTGCCTGGAGTAGGGACAGTAACACTGAAGCTTTCTTT. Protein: CAWSRDSNTEAFF.

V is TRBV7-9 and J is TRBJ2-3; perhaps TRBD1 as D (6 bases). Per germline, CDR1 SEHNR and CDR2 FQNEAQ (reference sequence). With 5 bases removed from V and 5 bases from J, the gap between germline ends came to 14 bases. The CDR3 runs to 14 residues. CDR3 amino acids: CASSRTRQEDTQYF. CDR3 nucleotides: TGTGCCAGCAGCCGTACCAGACAGGAAGATACGCAGTATTTT.

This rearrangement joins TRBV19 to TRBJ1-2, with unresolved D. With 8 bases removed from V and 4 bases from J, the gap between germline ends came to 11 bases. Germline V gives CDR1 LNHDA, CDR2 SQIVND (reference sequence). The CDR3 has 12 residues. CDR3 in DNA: TGTGCCAGTCAGAAGGCTCCCTATGGCTACACCTTC. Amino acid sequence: CASQKAPYGYTF. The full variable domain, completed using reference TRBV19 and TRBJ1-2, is DGGITQSPKYLFRKEGQNVTLSCEQNLNHDAMYWYRQDPGQGLRLIYYSQIVNDFQKGDIAEGYSVSREKKESFPLTVTSAQKNPTAFYLCASQKAPYGYTFGSGTRLTVV.

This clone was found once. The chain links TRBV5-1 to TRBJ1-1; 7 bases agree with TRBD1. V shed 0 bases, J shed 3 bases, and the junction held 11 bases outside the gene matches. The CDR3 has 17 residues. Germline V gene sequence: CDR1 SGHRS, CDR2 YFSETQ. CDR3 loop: CASSLAPTGNGDTEAFF. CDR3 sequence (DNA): TGCGCCAGCAGCTTGGCTCCGACAGGGAATGGGGACACTGAAGCTTTCTTT.

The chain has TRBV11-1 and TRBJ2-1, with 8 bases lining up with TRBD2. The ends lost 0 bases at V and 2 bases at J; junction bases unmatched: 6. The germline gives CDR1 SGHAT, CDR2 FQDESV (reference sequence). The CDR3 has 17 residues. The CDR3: CASSLADAGGPYNEQFF. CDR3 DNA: TGTGCCAGCAGCTTAGCAGATGCGGGGGGACCCTACAATGAGCAGTTCTTC.

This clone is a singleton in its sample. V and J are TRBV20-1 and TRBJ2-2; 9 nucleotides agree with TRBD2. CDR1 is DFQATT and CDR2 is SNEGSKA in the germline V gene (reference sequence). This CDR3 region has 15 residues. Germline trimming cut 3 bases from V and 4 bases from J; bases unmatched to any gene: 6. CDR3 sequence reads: CSASRLAGVTGELFF. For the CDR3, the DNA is TGCAGTGCTAGTCGGTTAGCGGGAGTCACCGGGGAGCTGTTTTTT.

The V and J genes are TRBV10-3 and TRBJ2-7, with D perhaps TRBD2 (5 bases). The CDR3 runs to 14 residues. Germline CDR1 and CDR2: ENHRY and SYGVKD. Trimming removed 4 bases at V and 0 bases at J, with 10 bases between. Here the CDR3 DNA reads TGTGCCATCAGTGCTAGCAGTAGCTCCTACGAGCAGTACTTC. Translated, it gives CAISASSSSYEQYF.

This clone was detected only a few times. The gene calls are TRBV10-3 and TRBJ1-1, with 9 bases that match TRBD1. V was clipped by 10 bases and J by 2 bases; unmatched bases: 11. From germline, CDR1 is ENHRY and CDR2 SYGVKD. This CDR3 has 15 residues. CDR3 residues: CATAPGTGTNTEAFF. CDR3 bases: TGTGCCACCGCACCCGGGACAGGGACTAACACTGAAGCTTTCTTT.

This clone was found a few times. The CDR3 nucleotides are TGTGCCAGCAGCCGAGGACTAGCGGGGTCCACAGATACGCAGTATTTT. Amino acids: CASSRGLAGSTDTQYF. V usage is TRBV7-8 and J usage is TRBJ2-3, with TRBD2 identical over 12 bases. The CDR3 loop spans 16 amino acids. Germline CDR1 and CDR2: SGHVS and FQNEAQ. V shed 5 bases, J shed 2 bases, and the junction held 5 bases outside the gene matches.

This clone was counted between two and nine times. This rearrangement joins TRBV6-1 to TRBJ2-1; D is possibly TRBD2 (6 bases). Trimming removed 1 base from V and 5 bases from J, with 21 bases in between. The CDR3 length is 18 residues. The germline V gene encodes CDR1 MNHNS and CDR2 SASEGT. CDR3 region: CASSEGDAEGPINNEQFF. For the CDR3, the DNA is TGTGCCAGCAGTGAAGGGGATGCGGAGGGACCGATTAACAATGAGCAGTTCTTC.

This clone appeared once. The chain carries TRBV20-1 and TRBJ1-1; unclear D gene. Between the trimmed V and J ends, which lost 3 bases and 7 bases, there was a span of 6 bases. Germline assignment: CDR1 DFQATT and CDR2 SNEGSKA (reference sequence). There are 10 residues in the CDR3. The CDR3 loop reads CSARAVEAFF. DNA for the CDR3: TGCAGTGCTAGGGCGGTTGAAGCTTTCTTT.